This T cell receptor beta chain came from a study of cytomegalovirus exposure and HLA in healthy donors. Study context: Roughly 85 million unique TCRs from HLA-typed donors made up an early data release. Genotyping showed roughly 86% of a few hundred donors falling in the Caucasian-associated ancestry cluster. Study-level points and caveats: In vitro experiments confirmed that three CMV-associated chains were specific for CMV antigens. Links to common viral pathogens appeared, in a later analysis, for several of the most significant clusters.

Germline trimming cut 8 bases from V and 10 bases from J; bases unmatched to any gene: 11. Germline lookup yields CDR1 SNHLY and CDR2 FYNNEI. This CDR3 has 15 residues. PCR was performed using 60 Vbeta and 13 Jbeta primers. The assay was immunoSEQ multiplex PCR, and TCRdb's table has in-frame clones only and misses some. Here the sample spans 140,000 to 150,000 clones, 78% being singletons. Notes on this clone: No antigen is known for it.

The chain is built from TRBV2 and TRBJ1-6; 10 bases are shared with TRBD1. The source is a woman between 18 and 30 years old in good health and CMV-seropositive. The specimen was PBMCs. As DNA, the CDR3 is TGTGCCAGCCGTCGTGCCGACAGGGGGCTCTCACCCCTCCACTTT. Amino acids: CASRRADRGLSPLHF. The complete variable domain, with remaining parts taken from reference TRBV2 and TRBJ1-6, reads EPEVTQTPSHQVTQMGQEVILRCVPISNHLYFYWYRQILGQKVEFLVSFYNNEISEKSEIFDDQFSVERPDGSNFTLKIRSTKLEDSAMYFCASRRADRGLSPLHFGNGTRLTVT.